The subject of this entry is one TCR beta chain. There is no known antigen for this receptor. The input lacks base qualities; no much larger clone sits a single base away. This sample is part of a study of technical replicates of blood from a few donors (dated by TCRdb to the late 2010s). The library relied on the immunoSEQ multiplex PCR assay. Held by TCRdb, this immuneACCESS table contains in-frame sequences only and omits some clones. Under half of the omission traces to an unresolved V gene where checked; the cause of the rest is unknown. This sample is represented by tens of thousands of clones; approximately 94% of them were singletons. Clones ranked in the top ten supply more than 0.35% of the sample. The V and J ends are trimmed by 4 bases and 4 bases, leaving 7 bases between them. From its cysteine to its phenylalanine, the CDR3 spans 11 amino acids. The read is trimmed to its CDR3 DNA, 33 bases read in frame from base 1. According to the germline V gene, CDR1 reads SQVTM and CDR2 reads ANQGSEA.

The material sequenced was T cells isolated from PBMCs. This clonotype was sampled from a human donor in good health. The chain is made from TRBV29-1 and TRBJ1-1; TRBD1 is a possible D gene, resting on 5 matching bases. In nucleotide form, the sequence is TGCAGCGTTGGTAGGGGCACTGAAGCTTTCTTT. It encodes CSVGRGTEAFF.